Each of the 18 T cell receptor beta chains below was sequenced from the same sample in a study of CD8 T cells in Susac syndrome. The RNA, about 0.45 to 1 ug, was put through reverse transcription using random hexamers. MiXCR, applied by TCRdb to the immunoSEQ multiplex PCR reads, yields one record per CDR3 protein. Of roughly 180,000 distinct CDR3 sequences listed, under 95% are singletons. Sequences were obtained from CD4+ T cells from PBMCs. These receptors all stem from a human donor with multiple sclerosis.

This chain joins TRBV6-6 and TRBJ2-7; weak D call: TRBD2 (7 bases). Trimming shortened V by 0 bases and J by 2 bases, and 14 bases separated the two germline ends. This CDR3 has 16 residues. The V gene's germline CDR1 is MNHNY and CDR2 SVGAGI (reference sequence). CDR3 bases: TGTGCCAGCAGTTACTCTGGGGGGGGCCCGACCTACGAGCAGTACTTC. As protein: CASSYSGGGPTYEQYF.

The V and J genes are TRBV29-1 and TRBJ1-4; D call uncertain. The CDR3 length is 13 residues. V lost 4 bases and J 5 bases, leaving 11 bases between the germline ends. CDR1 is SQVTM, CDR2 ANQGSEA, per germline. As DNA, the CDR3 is TGCAGCGTTGGAGGTTTCCCGAATGAAAAACTGTTTTTT. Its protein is CSVGGFPNEKLFF.

The CDR3 sequence is CASRPREGGYEQYF. In nucleotides, the CDR3 is TGTGCCAGCAGGCCGCGGGAGGGGGGCTACGAGCAGTACTTC. The chain joins TRBV2 to TRBJ2-7, with TRBD2 identical over 9 bases. V dropped 6 bases and J dropped 3; count of bases not matched to a gene: 6. CDR1 and CDR2 from the germline V gene are SNHLY and FYNNEI. CDR3 length: 14 residues. Looking up the rest from reference TRBV2 and TRBJ2-7 gives the full variable domain: EPEVTQTPSHQVTQMGQEVILRCVPISNHLYFYWYRQILGQKVEFLVSFYNNEISEKSEIFDDQFSVERPDGSNFTLKIRSTKLEDSAMYFCASRPREGGYEQYFGPGTRLTVT.

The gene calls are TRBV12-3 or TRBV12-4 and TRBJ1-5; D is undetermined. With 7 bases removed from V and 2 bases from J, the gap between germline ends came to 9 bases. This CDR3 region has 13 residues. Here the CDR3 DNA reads TGTGCCAGCACTCCGGATGGCAATCAGCCCCAGCATTTT. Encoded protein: CASTPDGNQPQHF.

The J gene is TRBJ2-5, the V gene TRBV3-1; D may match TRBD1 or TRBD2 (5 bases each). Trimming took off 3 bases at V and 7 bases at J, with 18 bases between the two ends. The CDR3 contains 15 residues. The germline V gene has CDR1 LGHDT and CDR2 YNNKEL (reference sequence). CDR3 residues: CASSQVQARGVTQYF. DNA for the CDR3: TGTGCCAGCAGCCAGGTGCAGGCCCGAGGGGTGACCCAGTACTTC.

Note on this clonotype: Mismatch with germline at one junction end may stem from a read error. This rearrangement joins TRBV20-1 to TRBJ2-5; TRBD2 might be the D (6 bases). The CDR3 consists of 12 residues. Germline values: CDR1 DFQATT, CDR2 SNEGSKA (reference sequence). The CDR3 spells CSATRPGETQHF. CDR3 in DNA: TGCAGTGCCACTCGGCCGGGAGAGACCCAGCACTTC.

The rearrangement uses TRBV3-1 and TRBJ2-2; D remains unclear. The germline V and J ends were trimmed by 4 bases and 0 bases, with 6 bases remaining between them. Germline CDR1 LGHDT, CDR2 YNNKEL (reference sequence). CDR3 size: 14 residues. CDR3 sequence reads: CASSPRTNTGELFF. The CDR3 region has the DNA TGTGCCAGCAGCCCGCGGACGAACACCGGGGAGCTGTTTTTT.

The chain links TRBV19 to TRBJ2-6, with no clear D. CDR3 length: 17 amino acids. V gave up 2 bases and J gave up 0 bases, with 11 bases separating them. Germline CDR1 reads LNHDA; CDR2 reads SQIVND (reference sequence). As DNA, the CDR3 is TGTGCCAGTAGTATACCCCTTCGTTACTCTGGGGCCAACGTCCTGACTTTC. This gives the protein CASSIPLRYSGANVLTF.

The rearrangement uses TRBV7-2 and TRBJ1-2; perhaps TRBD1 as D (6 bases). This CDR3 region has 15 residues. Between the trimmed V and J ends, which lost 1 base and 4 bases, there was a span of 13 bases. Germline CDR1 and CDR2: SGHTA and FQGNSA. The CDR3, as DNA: TGTGCCAGCAGCTTAGGGGCAGGGGAGGGCTATGGCTACACCTTC. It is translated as CASSLGAGEGYGYTF. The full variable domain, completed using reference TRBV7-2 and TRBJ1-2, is GAGVSQSPSNKVTEKGKDVELRCDPISGHTALYWYRQSLGQGLEFLIYFQGNSAPDKSGLPSDRFSAERTGGSVSTLTIQRTQQEDSAVYLCASSLGAGEGYGYTFGSGTRLTVV.

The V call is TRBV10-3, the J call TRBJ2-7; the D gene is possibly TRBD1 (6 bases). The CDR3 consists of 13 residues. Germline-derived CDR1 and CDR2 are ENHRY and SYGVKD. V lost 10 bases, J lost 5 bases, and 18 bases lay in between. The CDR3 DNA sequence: TGTGCCACTGGGCGTGGGGGCATCAACGAGCAGTACTTC. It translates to CATGRGGINEQYF.

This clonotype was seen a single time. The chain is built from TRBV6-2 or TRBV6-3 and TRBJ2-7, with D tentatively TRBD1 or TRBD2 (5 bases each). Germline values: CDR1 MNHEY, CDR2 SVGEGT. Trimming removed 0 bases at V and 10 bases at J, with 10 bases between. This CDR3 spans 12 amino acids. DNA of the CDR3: TGTGCCAGCAGTTACTCCAGGGAGAAACAGTACTTC. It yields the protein CASSYSREKQYF.

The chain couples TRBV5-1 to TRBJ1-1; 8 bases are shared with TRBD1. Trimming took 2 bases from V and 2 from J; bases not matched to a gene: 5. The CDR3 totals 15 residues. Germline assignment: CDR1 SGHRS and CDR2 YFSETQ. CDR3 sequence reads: CASSFADRDNTEAFF. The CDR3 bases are TGCGCCAGCAGCTTCGCGGACAGGGACAACACTGAAGCTTTCTTT.

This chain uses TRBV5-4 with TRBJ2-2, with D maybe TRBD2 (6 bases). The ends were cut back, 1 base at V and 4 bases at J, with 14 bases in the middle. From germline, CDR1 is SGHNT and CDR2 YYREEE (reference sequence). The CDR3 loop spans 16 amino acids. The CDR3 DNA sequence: TGTGCCAGCAGCTTGCTCCCCCCCGGGAGCACCGGGGAGCTGTTTTTT. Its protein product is CASSLLPPGSTGELFF. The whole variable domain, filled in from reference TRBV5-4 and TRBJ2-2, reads ETGVTQSPTHLIKTRGQQVTLRCSSQSGHNTVSWYQQALGQGPQFIFQYYREEENGRGNFPPRFSGLQFPNYSSELNVNALELDDSALYLCASSLLPPGSTGELFFGEGSRLTVL.

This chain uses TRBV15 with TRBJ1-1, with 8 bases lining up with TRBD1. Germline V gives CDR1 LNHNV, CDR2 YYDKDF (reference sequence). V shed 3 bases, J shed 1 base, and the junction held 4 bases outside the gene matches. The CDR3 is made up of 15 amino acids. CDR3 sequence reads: CATSSHRGKNTEAFF. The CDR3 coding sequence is TGTGCCACCAGCAGTCACAGGGGGAAGAACACTGAAGCTTTCTTT. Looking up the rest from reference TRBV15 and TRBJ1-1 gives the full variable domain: DAMVIQNPRYQVTQFGKPVTLSCSQTLNHNVMYWYQQKSSQAPKLLFHYYDKDFNNEADTPDNFQSRRPNTSFCFLDIRSPGLGDTAMYLCATSSHRGKNTEAFFGQGTRLTVV.

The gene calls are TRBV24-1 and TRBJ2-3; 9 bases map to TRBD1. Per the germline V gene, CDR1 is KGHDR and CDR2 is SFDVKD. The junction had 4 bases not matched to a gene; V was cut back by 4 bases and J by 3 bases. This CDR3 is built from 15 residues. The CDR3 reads CATSEQGQGTDTQYF. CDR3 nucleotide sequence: TGTGCCACCAGTGAACAAGGACAGGGGACAGATACGCAGTATTTT.

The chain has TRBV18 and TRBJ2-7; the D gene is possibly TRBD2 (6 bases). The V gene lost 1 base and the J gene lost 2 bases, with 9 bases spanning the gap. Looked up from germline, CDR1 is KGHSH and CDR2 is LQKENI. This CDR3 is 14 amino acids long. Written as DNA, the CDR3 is TGTGCCAGCTCACCACGCACTAGCACCTACGAGCAGTACTTC. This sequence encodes CASSPRTSTYEQYF.

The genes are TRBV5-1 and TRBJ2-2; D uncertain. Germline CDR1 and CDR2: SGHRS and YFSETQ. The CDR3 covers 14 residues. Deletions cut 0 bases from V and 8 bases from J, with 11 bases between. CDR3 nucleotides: TGCGCCAGCAGCTTGGTTCCGGAGACGGGGGAGCTGTTTTTT. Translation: CASSLVPETGELFF.

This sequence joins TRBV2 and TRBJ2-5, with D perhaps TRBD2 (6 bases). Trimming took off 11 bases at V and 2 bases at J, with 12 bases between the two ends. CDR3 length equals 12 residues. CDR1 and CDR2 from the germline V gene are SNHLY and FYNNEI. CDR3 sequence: CAVPGTQETQYF. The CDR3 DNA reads TGTGCCGTACCGGGGACTCAAGAGACCCAGTACTTC.